The entry below describes one TCR beta chain. Source study methods: How many nucleated cells were present was estimated from reference gene primer amplification. The protocol was immunoSEQ multiplex PCR, while the TCRdb copy is restricted to in-frame clones and leaves out a portion. V and J calls plus clone size are reproduced from that table; the DNA served to infer D and trimming. The repertoire holds nearly 350,000 clones, with around nine tenths as singletons. This sample was included in a study of blood T cell repertoires in COVID-19. About the research overall: Sources were T cells, B-cell-depleted T cells, or PBMCs; the material itself was cDNA or gDNA.

The germline CDR1 and CDR2 sequences are SGHRS and YFSETQ. Trimming pared 2 bases from V and 3 bases from J, leaving 11 bases between. This CDR3 is built from 14 residues. This rearrangement joins TRBV5-1 to TRBJ1-1, with D maybe TRBD1 (5 bases). The sequenced material came from peripheral blood. This clonotype originated in a woman in her 70s with COVID-19, enrolled during active disease. In DNA, the CDR3 is TGCGCCAGCAGCTTTCAGGGATTGGACACTGAAGCTTTCTTT. Amino acids: CASSFQGLDTEAFF. The whole variable domain, filled in from reference TRBV5-1 and TRBJ1-1, reads KAGVTQTPRYLIKTRGQQVTLSCSPISGHRSVSWYQQTPGQGLQFLFEYFSETQRNKGNFPGRFSGRQFSNSRSEMNVSTLELGDSALYLCASSFQGLDTEAFFGQGTRLTVV.